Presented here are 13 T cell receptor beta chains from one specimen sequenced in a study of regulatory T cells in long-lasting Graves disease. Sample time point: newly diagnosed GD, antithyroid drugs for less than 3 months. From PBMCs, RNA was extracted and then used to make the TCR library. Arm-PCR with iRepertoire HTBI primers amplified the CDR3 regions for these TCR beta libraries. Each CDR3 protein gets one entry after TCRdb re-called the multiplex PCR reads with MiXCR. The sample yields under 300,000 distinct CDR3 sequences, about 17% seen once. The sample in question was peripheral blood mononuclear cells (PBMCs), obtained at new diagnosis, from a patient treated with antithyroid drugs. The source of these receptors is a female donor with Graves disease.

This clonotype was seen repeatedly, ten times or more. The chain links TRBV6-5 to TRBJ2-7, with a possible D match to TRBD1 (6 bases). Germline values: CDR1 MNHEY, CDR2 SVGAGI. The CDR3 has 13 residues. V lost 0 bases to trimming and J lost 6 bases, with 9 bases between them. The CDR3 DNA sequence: TGTGCCAGCAGTTACTCCACAGGGTCCGAGCAGTACTTC. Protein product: CASSYSTGSEQYF.

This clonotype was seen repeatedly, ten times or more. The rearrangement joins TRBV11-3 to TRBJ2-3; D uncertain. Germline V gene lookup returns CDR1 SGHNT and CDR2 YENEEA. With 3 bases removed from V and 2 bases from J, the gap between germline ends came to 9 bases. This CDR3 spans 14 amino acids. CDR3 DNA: TGTGCCAGCAGCTTGGAAAGACACACAGATACGCAGTATTTT. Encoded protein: CASSLERHTDTQYF.

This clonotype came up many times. The CDR3 DNA follows: TGCGCCAGCACCGGGACTAGCGGGAGAGATACGCAGTATTTT. As protein: CASTGTSGRDTQYF. This sequence joins TRBV10-2 and TRBJ2-3; 14 nucleotides align to TRBD2. CDR1 WSHSY and CDR2 SAAADI come from the germline V gene. Trimming removed 7 bases from V and 5 bases from J; junction bases left unmatched: 2. The CDR3 has 14 amino acids.

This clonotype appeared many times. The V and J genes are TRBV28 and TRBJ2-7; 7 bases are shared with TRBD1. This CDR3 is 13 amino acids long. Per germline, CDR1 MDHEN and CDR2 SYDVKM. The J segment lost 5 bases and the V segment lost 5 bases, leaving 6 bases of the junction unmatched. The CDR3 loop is CASSPTGSDEQYF. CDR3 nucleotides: TGTGCCAGCAGTCCGACAGGGAGCGACGAGCAGTACTTC.

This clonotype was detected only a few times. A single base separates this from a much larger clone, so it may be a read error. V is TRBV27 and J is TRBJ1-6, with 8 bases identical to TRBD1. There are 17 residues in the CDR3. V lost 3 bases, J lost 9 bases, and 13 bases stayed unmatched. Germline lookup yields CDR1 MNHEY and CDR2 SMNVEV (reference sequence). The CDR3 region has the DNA TGTGCCAGCAGTTTTGGACAGGGAGGATATCCGGCTTCACCCCTCCACTTT. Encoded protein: CASSFGQGGYPASPLHF.

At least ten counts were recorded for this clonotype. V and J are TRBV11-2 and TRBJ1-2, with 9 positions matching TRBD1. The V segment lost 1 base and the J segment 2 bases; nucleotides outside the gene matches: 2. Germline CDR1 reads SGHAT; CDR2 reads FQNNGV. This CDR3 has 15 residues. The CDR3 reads CASSLAGQGNYGYTF. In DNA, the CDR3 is TGTGCCAGCAGCTTAGCCGGACAGGGGAACTATGGCTACACCTTC.

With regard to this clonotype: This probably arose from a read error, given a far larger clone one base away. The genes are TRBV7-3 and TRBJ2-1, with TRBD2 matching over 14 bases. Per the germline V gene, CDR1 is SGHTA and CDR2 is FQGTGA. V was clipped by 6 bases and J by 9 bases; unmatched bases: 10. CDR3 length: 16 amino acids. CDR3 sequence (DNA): TGTGCCAGCAGTGACTGGGGGACTAGCGGGAGTGGTGAGCAGTTCTTC. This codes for CASSDWGTSGSGEQFF.

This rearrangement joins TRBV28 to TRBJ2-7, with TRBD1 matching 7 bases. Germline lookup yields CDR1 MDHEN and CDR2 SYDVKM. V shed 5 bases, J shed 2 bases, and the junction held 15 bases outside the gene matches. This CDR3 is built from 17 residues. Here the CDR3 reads CASSPRPDRELPYEQYF. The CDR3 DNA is TGTGCCAGCAGTCCTCGACCCGACAGGGAACTCCCCTACGAGCAGTACTTC.

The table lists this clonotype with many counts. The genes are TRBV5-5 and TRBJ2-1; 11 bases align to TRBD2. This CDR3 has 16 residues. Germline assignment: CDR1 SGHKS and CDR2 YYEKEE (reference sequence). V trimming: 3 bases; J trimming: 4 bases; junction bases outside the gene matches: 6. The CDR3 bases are TGTGCCAGCAGCTGGAGCCGACTAGCGGGATACAATGAGCAGTTCTTC. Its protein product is CASSWSRLAGYNEQFF.

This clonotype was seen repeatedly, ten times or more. The CDR3 here is CASSRTGPYGYTF. As DNA, the CDR3 is TGCGCCAGCAGCAGGACAGGGCCGTATGGCTACACCTTC. The rearrangement joins TRBV4-1 to TRBJ1-2; 8 positions match TRBD1. The CDR3 has 13 amino acids. CDR1 is MGHRA, CDR2 YSYEKL, per germline. J lost 5 bases, V lost 5 bases, and 4 bases had no gene match.

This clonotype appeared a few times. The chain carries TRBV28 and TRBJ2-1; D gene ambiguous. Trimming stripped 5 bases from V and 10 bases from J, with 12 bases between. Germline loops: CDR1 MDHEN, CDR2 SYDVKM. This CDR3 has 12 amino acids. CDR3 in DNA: TGTGCCAGCAGTCTCATTGGTATAGAGCAGTTCTTC. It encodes CASSLIGIEQFF.

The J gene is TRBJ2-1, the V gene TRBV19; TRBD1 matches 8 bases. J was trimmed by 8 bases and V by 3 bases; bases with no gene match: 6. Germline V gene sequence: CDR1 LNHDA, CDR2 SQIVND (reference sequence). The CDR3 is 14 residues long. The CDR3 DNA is TGTGCCAGTAGTATCGGACAGGGTAGGGATGAGCAGTTCTTC. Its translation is CASSIGQGRDEQFF.

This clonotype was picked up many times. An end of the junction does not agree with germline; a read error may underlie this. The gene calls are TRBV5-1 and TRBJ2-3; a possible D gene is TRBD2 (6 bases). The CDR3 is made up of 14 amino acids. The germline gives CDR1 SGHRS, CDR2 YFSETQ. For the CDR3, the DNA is TGTGCCAGCAGCTCCGGGACTCGTACAGATACGCAGTATTTT. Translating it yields CASSSGTRTDTQYF.